This T cell receptor beta chain was found in a study of blood T cell repertoires in COVID-19. Turning to the study itself: Acute and convalescent COVID-19 samples came from the United States, Italy and Spain. T cells, B-cell-depleted T cells, or PBMCs provided the cDNA or gDNA that served as material.

Sequencing used immunoSEQ multiplex PCR; TCRdb keeps in-frame clones, though not all of them. In the table there are 180,000 or so clones, around four fifths of which are singletons. Symptom resolution, clearance, or two negative PCRs marked the recovered donors of Cohort 3. This CDR3 is 14 amino acids long. The chain links TRBV21-1 to TRBJ1-5. TRBV21-1 is classified as a pseudogene. The receptor comes from a woman between 55 and 75 years old who had recovered from COVID-19. The sequencing input was PBMCs or T cells enriched from blood (not recorded which). The CDR3 reads CASSTRTGGGPQHF. CDR3 DNA sequence: TGTGCCAGCAGCACAAGGACGGGGGGTGGGCCCCAGCATTTT.